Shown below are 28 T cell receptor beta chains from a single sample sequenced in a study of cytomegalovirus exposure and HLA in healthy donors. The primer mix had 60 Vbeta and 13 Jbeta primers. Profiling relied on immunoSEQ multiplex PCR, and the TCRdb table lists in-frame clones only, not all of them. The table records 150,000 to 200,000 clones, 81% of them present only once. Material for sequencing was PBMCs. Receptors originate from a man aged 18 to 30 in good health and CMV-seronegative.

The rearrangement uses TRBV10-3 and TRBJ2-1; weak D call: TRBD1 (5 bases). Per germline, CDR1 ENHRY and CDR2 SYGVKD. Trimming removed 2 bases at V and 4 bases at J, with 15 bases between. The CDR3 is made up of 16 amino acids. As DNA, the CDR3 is TGTGCCATCAGTGAGCCGACAGAGGCGCTTTACAATGAGCAGTTCTTC. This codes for CAISEPTEALYNEQFF.

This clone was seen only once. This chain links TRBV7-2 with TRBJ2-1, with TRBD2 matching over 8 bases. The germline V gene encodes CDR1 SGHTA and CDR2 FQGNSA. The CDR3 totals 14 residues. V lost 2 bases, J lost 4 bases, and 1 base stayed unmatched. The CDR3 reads CASSLSSGYNEQFF. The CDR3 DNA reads TGTGCCAGCAGCTTATCTAGCGGGTACAATGAGCAGTTCTTC.

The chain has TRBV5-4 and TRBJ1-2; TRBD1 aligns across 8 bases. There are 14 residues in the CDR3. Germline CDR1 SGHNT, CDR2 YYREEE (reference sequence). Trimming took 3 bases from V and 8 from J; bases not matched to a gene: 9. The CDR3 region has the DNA TGTGCCAGCAGCTCCGGACAGGGTGAGGGAGGCTACACCTTC. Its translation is CASSSGQGEGGYTF.

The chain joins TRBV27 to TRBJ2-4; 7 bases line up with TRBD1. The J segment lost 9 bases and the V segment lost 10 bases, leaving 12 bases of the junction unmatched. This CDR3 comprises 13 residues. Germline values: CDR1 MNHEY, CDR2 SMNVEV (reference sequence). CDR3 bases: TGTGCCACCGGAAAAGACAGGGAGAGCATTCAGTACTTC. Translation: CATGKDRESIQYF.

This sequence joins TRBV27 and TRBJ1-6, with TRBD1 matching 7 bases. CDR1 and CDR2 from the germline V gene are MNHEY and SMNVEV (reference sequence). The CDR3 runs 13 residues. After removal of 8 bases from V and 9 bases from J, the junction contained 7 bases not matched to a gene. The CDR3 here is CASQDRFGSPLHF. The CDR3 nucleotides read TGTGCCAGCCAGGACAGGTTTGGTTCACCCCTCCACTTT.

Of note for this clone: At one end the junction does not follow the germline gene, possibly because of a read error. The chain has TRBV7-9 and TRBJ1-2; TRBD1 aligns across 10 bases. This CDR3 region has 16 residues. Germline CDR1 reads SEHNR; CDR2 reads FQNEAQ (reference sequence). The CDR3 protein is CSSSLALGQGSARYTF. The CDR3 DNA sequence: TGTTCCAGCAGCTTAGCTCTGGGACAGGGGAGCGCGCGCTACACCTTC.

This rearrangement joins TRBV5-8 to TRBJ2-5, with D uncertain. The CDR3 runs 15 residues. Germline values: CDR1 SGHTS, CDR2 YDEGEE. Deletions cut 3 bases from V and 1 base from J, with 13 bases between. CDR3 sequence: CASSSLSKVQETQYF. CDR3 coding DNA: TGTGCCAGCAGCTCACTTAGCAAAGTCCAAGAGACCCAGTACTTC.

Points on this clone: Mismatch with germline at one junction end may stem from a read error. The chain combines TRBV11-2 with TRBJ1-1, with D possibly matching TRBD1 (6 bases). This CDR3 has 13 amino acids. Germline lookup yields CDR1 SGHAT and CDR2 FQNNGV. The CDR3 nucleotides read TGTGCCAGCAGCTTAGGGGCAGGGGCCGAAGCTTCCTTT. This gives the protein CASSLGAGAEASF.

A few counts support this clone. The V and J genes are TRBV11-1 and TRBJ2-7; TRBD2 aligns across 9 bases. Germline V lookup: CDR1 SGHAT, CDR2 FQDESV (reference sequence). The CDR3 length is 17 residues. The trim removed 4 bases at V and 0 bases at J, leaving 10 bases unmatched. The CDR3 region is CASSSRSPSGASYEQYF. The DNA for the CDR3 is TGTGCCAGCAGCTCTAGGTCCCCTAGCGGGGCCTCCTACGAGCAGTACTTC.

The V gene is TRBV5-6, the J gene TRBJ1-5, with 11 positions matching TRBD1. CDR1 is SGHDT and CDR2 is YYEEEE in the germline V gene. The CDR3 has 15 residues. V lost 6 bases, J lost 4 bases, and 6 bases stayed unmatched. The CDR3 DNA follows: TGTGCCAGCAACTACGGGACAGGGGGTAATCAGCCCCAGCATTTT. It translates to CASNYGTGGNQPQHF.

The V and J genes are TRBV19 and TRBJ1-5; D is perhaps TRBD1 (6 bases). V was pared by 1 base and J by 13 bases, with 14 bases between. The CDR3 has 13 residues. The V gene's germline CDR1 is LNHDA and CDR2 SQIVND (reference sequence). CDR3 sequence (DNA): TGTGCCAGTAGTATAGTAGAGACAGGTGAACAGCATTTT. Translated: CASSIVETGEQHF.

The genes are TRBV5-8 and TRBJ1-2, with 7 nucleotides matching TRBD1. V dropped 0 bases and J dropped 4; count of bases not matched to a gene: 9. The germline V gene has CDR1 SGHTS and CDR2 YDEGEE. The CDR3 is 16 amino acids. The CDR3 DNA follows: TGTGCCAGCAGCTTGGCGTCCGGGACAGCAGTCTATGGCTACACCTTC. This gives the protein CASSLASGTAVYGYTF.

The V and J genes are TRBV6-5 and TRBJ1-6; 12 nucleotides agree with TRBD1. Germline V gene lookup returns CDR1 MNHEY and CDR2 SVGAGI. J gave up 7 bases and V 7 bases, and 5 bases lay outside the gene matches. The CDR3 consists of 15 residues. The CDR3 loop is CASIPGQGANSPLHF. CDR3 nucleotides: TGTGCCAGCATCCCGGGACAGGGGGCCAATTCACCCCTCCACTTT.

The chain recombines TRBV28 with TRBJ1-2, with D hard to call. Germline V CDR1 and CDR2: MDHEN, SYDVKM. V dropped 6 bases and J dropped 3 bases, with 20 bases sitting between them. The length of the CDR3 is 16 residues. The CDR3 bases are TGTGCCAGCAGCCCACCCCGGGGAGTTGGGGACTATGGCTACACCTTC. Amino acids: CASSPPRGVGDYGYTF.

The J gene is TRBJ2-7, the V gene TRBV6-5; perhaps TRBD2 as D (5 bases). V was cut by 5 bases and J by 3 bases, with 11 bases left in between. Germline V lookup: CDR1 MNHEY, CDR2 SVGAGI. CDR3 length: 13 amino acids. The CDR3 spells CASSPPGFYEQYF. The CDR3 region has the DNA TGTGCCAGCAGTCCCCCGGGATTCTACGAGCAGTACTTC.

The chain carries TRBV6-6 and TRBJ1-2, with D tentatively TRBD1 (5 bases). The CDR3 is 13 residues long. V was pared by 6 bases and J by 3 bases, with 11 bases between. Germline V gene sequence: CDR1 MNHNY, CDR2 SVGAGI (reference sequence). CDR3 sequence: CASSPQVYYGYTF. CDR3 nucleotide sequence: TGTGCCAGCAGCCCACAGGTTTACTATGGCTACACCTTC.

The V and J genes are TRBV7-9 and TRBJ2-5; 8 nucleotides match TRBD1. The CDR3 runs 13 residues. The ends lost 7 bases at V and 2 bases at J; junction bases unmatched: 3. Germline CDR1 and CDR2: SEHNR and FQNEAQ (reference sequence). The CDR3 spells CASNRGTQETQYF. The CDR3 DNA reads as TGTGCCAGCAACAGGGGGACGCAAGAGACCCAGTACTTC.

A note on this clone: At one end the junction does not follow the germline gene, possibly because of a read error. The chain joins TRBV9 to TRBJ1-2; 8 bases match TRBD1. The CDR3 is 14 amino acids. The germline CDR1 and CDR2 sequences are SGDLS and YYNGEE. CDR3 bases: TGTGCCAGCAGCGGAGACAGGGGCCTCTATGGCTGCACCTTC. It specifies CASSGDRGLYGCTF.

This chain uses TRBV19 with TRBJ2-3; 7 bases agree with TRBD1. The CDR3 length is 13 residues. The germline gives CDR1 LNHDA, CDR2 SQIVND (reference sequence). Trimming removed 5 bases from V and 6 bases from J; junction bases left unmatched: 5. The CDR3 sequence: CASSADRADTQYF. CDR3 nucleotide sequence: TGTGCCAGTAGTGCCGACAGGGCGGATACGCAGTATTTT.

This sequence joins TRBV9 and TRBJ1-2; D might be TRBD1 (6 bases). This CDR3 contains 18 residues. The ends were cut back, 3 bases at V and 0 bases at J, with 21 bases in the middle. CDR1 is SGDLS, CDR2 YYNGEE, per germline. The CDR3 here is CASSARGQVHDPNYGYTF. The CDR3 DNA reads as TGTGCCAGCAGCGCCCGGGGACAAGTCCACGACCCTAACTATGGCTACACCTTC.

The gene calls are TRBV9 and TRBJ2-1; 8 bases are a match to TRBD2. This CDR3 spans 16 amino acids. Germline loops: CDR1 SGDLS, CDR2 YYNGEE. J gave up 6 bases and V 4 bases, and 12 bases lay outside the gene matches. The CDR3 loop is CASSPRSGGLVNEQFF. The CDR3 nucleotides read TGTGCCAGCAGCCCCCGGTCGGGGGGGCTGGTCAATGAGCAGTTCTTC.

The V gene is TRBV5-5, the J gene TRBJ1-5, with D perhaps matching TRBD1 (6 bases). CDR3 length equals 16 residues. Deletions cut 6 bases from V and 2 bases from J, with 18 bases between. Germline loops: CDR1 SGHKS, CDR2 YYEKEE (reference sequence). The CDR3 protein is CASNPGWGRGNQPQHF. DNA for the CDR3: TGTGCCAGCAATCCCGGTTGGGGGCGAGGCAATCAGCCCCAGCATTTT. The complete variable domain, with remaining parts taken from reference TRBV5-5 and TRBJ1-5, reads DAGVTQSPTHLIKTRGQQVTLRCSPISGHKSVSWYQQVLGQGPQFIFQYYEKEERGRGNFPDRFSARQFPNYSSELNVNALLLGDSALYLCASNPGWGRGNQPQHFGDGTRLSIL.

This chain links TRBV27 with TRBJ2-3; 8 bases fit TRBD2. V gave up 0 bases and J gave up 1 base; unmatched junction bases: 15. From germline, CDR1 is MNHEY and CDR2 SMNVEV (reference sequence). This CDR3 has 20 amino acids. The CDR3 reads CASSLSLPTPGLGGTDTQYF. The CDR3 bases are TGTGCCAGCAGTTTATCCCTACCGACTCCGGGACTAGGAGGCACAGATACGCAGTATTTT.

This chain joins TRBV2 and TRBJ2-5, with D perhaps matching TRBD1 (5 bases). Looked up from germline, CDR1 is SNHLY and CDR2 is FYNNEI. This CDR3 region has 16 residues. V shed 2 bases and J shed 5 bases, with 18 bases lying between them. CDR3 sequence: CASSEYGSVTAETQYF. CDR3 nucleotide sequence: TGTGCCAGCAGTGAATATGGTTCGGTGACAGCGGAGACCCAGTACTTC.

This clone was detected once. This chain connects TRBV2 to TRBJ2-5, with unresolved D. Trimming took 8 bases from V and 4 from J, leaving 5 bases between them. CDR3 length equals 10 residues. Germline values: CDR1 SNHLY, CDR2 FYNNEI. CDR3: CASSLETQYF. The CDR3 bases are TGTGCCAGCTCTTTAGAGACCCAGTACTTC.

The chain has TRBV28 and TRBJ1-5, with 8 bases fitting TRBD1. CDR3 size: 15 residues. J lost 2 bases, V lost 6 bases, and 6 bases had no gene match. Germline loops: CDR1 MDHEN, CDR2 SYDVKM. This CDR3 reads CASSPGGNGNQPQHF. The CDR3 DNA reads TGTGCCAGCAGCCCAGGGGGCAATGGCAATCAGCCCCAGCATTTT. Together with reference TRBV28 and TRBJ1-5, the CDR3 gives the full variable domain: DVKVTQSSRYLVKRTGEKVFLECVQDMDHENMFWYRQDPGLGLRLIYFSYDVKMKEKGDIPEGYSVSREKKERFSLILESASTNQTSMYLCASSPGGNGNQPQHFGDGTRLSIL.

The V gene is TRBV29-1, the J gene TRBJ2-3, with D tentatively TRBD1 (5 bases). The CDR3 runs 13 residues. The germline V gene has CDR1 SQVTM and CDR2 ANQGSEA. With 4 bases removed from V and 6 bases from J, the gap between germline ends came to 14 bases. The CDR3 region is CSVASGRGDTQYF. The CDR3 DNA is TGCAGCGTTGCATCAGGGCGTGGCGATACGCAGTATTTT.

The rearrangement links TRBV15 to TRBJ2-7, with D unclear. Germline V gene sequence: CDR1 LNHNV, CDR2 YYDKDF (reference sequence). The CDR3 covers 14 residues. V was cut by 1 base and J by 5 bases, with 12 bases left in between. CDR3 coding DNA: TGTGCCACCAGCAGAGTTTCATTTTCCCACGAGCAGTACTTC. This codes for CATSRVSFSHEQYF.